The 5 T cell receptor beta chains in this list originate from one sample, sequenced in a study of T cell repertoires in cytomegalovirus infection. A single record per CDR3 protein comes from TCRdb applying MiXCR to the reads. The table lists about 530,000 distinct CDR3 sequences, approximately 26% of them singletons. The material sequenced was PBMCs. Receptors originate from a human donor in good health (CMV status not recorded). Some clones in this sample may be carry-over from other donors' samples.

The chain has TRBV6-5 and TRBJ1-1; D uncertain. Germline CDR1 reads MNHEY; CDR2 reads SVGAGI. Trimming removed 2 bases from V and 1 base from J, with 11 bases in between. The CDR3 is made up of 15 amino acids. The chain's CDR3 is CASSYGLLENTEAFF. CDR3 bases: TGTGCCAGCAGTTACGGGCTCCTGGAGAACACTGAAGCTTTCTTT.

V is TRBV5-1 and J is TRBJ2-2; D gene uncertain. CDR1 and CDR2 from the germline V gene are SGHRS and YFSETQ. Trimming took off 4 bases at V and 4 bases at J, with 17 bases between the two ends. The CDR3 consists of 16 residues. The CDR3 nucleotides are TGCGCCAGCAGCCCCCCCCGTCAGGTGGGCACCGGGGAGCTGTTTTTT. Translating gives CASSPPRQVGTGELFF.

This rearrangement joins TRBV24-1 to TRBJ1-2; D uncertain. CDR1 and CDR2 (germline): KGHDR, SFDVKD. The CDR3 totals 14 residues. Trimming pared 4 bases from V and 7 bases from J, leaving 15 bases between. CDR3 protein: CATSDQTTQIGYTF. The CDR3 nucleotides are TGTGCCACCAGTGACCAAACGACCCAAATTGGCTACACCTTC.

At least ten counts were recorded for this clonotype. This rearrangement joins TRBV7-2 to TRBJ2-1; TRBD1 aligns across 11 bases. The V gene end was trimmed by 5 bases and the J gene end by 3 bases; junction bases not matched to a gene: 9. This CDR3 spans 17 amino acids. The germline gives CDR1 SGHTA, CDR2 FQGNSA. CDR3 sequence: CASSRTGGGRIYNEQFF. CDR3 bases: TGTGCCAGCAGCCGGACAGGGGGCGGGCGGATCTACAATGAGCAGTTCTTC.

This chain uses TRBV2 with TRBJ2-1; 7 nucleotides align to TRBD1. There are 13 residues in the CDR3. CDR1 and CDR2 (germline): SNHLY, FYNNEI. J lost 0 bases, V lost 10 bases, and 3 bases had no gene match. CDR3 DNA sequence: TGTGCCACCAGACAGGGCTCCTACAATGAGCAGTTCTTC. It codes for CATRQGSYNEQFF. The full variable domain, in which reference TRBV2 and TRBJ2-1 provide the parts outside the CDR3, is EPEVTQTPSHQVTQMGQEVILRCVPISNHLYFYWYRQILGQKVEFLVSFYNNEISEKSEIFDDQFSVERPDGSNFTLKIRSTKLEDSAMYFCATRQGSYNEQFFGPGTRLTVL.